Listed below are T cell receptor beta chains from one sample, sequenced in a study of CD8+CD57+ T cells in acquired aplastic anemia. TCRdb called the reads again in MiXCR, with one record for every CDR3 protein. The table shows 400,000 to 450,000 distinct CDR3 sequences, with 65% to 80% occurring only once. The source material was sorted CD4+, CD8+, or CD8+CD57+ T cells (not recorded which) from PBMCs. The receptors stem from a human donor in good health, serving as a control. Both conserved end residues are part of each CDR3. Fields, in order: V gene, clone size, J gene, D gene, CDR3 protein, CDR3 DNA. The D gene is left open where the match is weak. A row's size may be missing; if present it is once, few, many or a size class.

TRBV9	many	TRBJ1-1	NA	CASSVGGRRNTEAFF	TGTGCCAGCAGCGTAGGGGGACGGAGGAACACTGAAGCTTTCTTT
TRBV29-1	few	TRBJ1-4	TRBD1	CSERDRGGEKLFF	TGCAGCGAGAGGGACAGGGGAGGTGAAAAACTGTTTTTT
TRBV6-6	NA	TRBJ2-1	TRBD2	CATAHLVGGNEQFF	TGTGCCACCGCCCACTTAGTGGGGGGGAATGAGCAGTTCTTC
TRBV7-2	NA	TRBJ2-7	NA	CASSSKKETQYFRYF	TGTGCCAGCAGCTCAAAAAAAGAGACCCAGTACTTCCGGTACTTC
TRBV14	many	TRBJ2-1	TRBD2	CASSQGRTSGGVLQFF	TGTGCCAGCAGCCAAGGGAGAACTAGCGGGGGGGTTTTGCAGTTCTTC
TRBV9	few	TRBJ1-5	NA	CASSQDFSAGVQPQHF	TGTGCCAGCAGCCAAGATTTCTCCGCTGGGGTCCAGCCCCAGCATTTT
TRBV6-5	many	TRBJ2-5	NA	CASSRRTPAGTQYF	TGTGCCAGCAGTAGGCGGACACCGGCAGGGACCCAGTACTTC
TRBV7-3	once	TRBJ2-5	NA	CASSVLGGGETQDF	TGTGCCAGCAGCGTACTAGGGGGGGGAGAAACCCAGGACTTC
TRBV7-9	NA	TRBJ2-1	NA	CAISAASSYEQYFF	TGTGCCATCAGTGCCGCGAGCTCCTACGAGCAGTACTTCTTC
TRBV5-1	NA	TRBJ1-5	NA	CASSLVPNTQPQHF	TGCGCCAGCAGCTTGGTCCCGAACACTCAGCCCCAGCATTTT
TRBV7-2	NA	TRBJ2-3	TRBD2	CASSFERGLGKDTQYF	TGTGCCAGCAGCTTCGAGCGGGGACTTGGGAAAGATACGCAGTATTTT
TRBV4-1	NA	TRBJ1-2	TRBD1	CASSLGGSDYGYTF	TGTGCCAGCAGCCTAGGGGGCAGCGACTATGGCTACACCTTC
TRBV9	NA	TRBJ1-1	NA	CASSEATVAGGPPFF	TGTGCCAGCAGCGAAGCTACGGTAGCGGGGGGTCCGCCTTTCTTT
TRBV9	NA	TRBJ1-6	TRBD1	CASSPGQGRDSPLHF	TGTGCCAGCAGCCCCGGACAGGGGCGGGACTCACCCCTCCACTTT
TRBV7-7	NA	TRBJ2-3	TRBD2	CASSLAGGTNEQFF	TGTGCTAGCAGCTTGGCGGGAGGCACCAATGAGCAGTTTTTT
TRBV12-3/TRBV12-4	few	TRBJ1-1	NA	CASSLGQDTEAFF	TGTGCCAGCAGTCTCGGGCAGGACACTGAAGCTTTCTTT
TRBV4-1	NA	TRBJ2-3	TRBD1	CASSESGGGTDTQYF	TGCGCCAGCAGTGAATCAGGGGGCGGCACAGATACGCAGTATTTT
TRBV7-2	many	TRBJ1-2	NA	CASSINLGGGYGYTF	TGTGCCAGCAGCATCAACCTGGGAGGGGGCTATGGCTACACCTTC
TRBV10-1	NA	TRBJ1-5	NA	CASATIGANSNQPQHF	TGCGCCAGCGCAACGATAGGAGCTAATAGCAATCAGCCCCAGCATTTT
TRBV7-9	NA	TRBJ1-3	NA	CASSVGPATIQIGF	TGTGCCAGCAGCGTAGGGCCGGCGACCATACAGATCGGATTT
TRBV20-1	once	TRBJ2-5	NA	CSARAHRLQETQYF	TGCAGTGCTAGAGCCCACCGGCTACAAGAGACCCAGTACTTC
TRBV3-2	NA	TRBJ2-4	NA	CASSQVPHTKNIQYF	TGTGCCAGCAGCCAAGTCCCCCATACCAAAAACATTCAGTACTTC
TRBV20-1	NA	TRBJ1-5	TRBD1	CSARDPYGTANQPQHF	TGCAGTGCTAGAGATCCATACGGGACAGCTAATCAGCCCCAGCATTTT
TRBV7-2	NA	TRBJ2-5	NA	CASSLDRRGGTQYF	TGTGCCAGCAGCTTAGACAGGAGAGGGGGGACCCAGTACTTC
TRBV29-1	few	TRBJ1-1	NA	CSVPQGTEAFF	TGCAGCGTTCCACAGGGCACTGAAGCTTTCTTT
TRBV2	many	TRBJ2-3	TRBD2	CASSAEAGADTQYF	TGTGCCAGCAGTGCCGAAGCGGGGGCAGATACGCAGTATTTT
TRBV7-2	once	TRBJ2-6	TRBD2	CASSQPSGGEIQNF	TGTGCCAGCAGCCAGCCTAGTGGGGGGGAAATTCAGAATTTC
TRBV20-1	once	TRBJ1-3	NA	CSASGYSPENTIYF	TGCAGTGCTAGCGGATACAGTCCTGAGAACACCATATATTTT
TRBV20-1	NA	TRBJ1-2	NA	CSSADYGYTF	TGCAGCTCGGCCGATTATGGCTACACCTTC
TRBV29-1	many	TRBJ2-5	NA	CSAGFQETQYF	TGCAGCGCCGGGTTCCAAGAGACCCAGTACTTC
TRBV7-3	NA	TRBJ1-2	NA	CASRSRKAGDGYHF	TGTGCCAGCAGGTCCCGTAAGGCTGGCGATGGCTACCACTTC
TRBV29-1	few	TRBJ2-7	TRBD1	CSVINRGRYEQYF	TGCAGCGTGATAAACAGGGGGCGTTACGAGCAGTACTTC
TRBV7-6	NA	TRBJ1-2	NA	CASSLAIGEQYFGYTF	NA
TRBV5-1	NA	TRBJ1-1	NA	CASSLVREGTTEAFF	TGTGCCAGCAGCTTGGTCCGGGAGGGGACCACTGAAGCTTTCTTT